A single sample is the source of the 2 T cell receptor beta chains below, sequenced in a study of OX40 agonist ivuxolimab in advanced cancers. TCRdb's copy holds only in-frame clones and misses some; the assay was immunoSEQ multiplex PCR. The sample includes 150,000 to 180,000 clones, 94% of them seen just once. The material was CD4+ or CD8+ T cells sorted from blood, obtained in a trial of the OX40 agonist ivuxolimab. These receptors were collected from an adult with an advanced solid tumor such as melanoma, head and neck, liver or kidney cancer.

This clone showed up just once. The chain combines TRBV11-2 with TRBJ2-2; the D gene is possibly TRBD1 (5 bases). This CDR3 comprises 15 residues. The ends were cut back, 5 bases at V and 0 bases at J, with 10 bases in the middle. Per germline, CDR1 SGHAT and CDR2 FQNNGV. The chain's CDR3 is CASSPQTANTGELFF. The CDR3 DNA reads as TGTGCCAGCAGCCCCCAGACAGCGAACACCGGGGAGCTGTTTTTT.

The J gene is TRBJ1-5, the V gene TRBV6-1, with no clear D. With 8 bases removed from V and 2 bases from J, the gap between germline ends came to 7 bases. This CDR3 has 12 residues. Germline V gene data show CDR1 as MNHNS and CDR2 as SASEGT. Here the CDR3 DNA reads TGTGCCAGCCGGCAGGGCAATCAGCCCCAGCATTTT. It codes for CASRQGNQPQHF.